Each of the 24 T cell receptor beta chains below was sequenced from the same sample in a study of spatial heterogeneity in lung cancer. Antigen specificity for these receptors is unknown. Time point defined: sample taken at primary tumor resection. TCRdb re-called the 5' RACE reads with MiXCR, one entry per CDR3 protein. The table lists about 10,000 distinct CDR3 sequences, around 51% of them singletons, with 28% in the top ten. Whole-study results and caveats: Expanded alpha and beta TCR counts within tumors tracked tumor mutation counts.

The input for sequencing was lung tumor tissue, taken at surgery. These receptor sequences come from a female donor with early-stage non-small cell lung cancer.

The genes are TRBV6-5 and TRBJ2-5, with 9 bases fitting TRBD1. This CDR3 spans 17 amino acids. V trimming: 6 bases; J trimming: 5 bases; junction bases outside the gene matches: 16. The germline V gene has CDR1 MNHEY and CDR2 SVGAGI. The CDR3 spells CASSKGRDRVGGETQYF. The CDR3 DNA is TGTGCCAGCAGCAAGGGCCGGGACAGGGTTGGAGGGGAGACCCAGTACTTC.

This clonotype was observed a few times. This rearrangement joins TRBV5-1 to TRBJ2-1; no clear D gene. V lost 5 bases to trimming and J lost 8 bases, with 11 bases between them. Germline V gene lookup returns CDR1 SGHRS and CDR2 YFSETQ. CDR3 size: 12 residues. The CDR3 region has the DNA TGCGCCAGCAGATATGACCGAGATGAGCAGTTCTTC. Translating it yields CASRYDRDEQFF.

V gene TRBV7-2 combines with J gene TRBJ2-1; D is possibly TRBD1 or TRBD2 (5 bases each). The length of the CDR3 is 13 residues. Germline V gives CDR1 SGHTA, CDR2 FQGNSA. The V end was cut by 7 bases, the J end by 8 bases, with 15 bases between. The chain's CDR3 is CASKQRGQDEQFF. In nucleotides, the CDR3 is TGTGCCAGCAAGCAGAGGGGTCAGGATGAGCAGTTCTTC. Drawing the rest from reference TRBV7-2 and TRBJ2-1, the complete variable domain is GAGVSQSPSNKVTEKGKDVELRCDPISGHTALYWYRQSLGQGLEFLIYFQGNSAPDKSGLPSDRFSAERTGGSVSTLTIQRTQQEDSAVYLCASKQRGQDEQFFGPGTRLTVL.

V usage is TRBV10-3 and J usage is TRBJ2-3; D possibly corresponds to TRBD2 (6 bases). V shed 10 bases and J shed 3 bases, with 17 bases lying between them. The CDR3 spans 14 residues. Germline lookup yields CDR1 ENHRY and CDR2 SYGVKD. Here the CDR3 DNA reads TGTGCCAGCAGCCGGACTACCCTGACAGATACGCAGTATTTT. Translated, it gives CASSRTTLTDTQYF.

The table lists this clonotype with a count of one. The chain uses TRBV7-9 and TRBJ1-1; possibly TRBD1 for D (6 bases). The CDR3 sequence is 14 residues long. CDR1 and CDR2 from the germline V gene are SEHNR and FQNEAQ (reference sequence). Trimming cost V 8 bases and J 3 bases, with 16 bases left between them. The CDR3 here is CASAVQGGDTEAFF. CDR3 nucleotides: TGTGCCAGCGCAGTACAGGGAGGAGACACTGAAGCTTTCTTT.

This clonotype appeared a few times. The CDR3 DNA sequence: TGTGCCAGCAGCAAAAGTGTGATGACCCGTGCGGATACGCAGTATTTT. It yields the protein CASSKSVMTRADTQYF. The chain has TRBV5-4 and TRBJ2-3; no firm D call. Trimming pared 4 bases from V and 6 bases from J, leaving 21 bases between. Germline loops: CDR1 SGHNT, CDR2 YYREEE (reference sequence). The CDR3 loop spans 16 amino acids. The full variable domain, with the rest looked up from reference TRBV5-4 and TRBJ2-3, is ETGVTQSPTHLIKTRGQQVTLRCSSQSGHNTVSWYQQALGQGPQFIFQYYREEENGRGNFPPRFSGLQFPNYSSELNVNALELDDSALYLCASSKSVMTRADTQYFGPGTRLTVL.

CDR3 sequence (DNA): TGTGCCAGCGGGGTCCCGAACACCGGGGAGCTGTTTTTT. It encodes CASGVPNTGELFF. The V gene is TRBV7-9, the J gene TRBJ2-2; the D is unclear. V was shortened by 8 bases and J by 0 bases, with 7 bases between the two germline ends. The germline V gene encodes CDR1 SEHNR and CDR2 FQNEAQ (reference sequence). The CDR3 contains 13 residues. Full variable domain (missing parts from reference TRBV7-9 and TRBJ2-2): DTGVSQNPRHKITKRGQNVTFRCDPISEHNRLYWYRQTLGQGPEFLTYFQNEAQLEKSRLLSDRFSAERPKGSFSTLEIQRTEQGDSAMYLCASGVPNTGELFFGEGSRLTVL.

In its sample, this clonotype was seen a few times. J is TRBJ2-5 and V is TRBV7-8, with unresolved D. The CDR3 length is 13 residues. Germline values: CDR1 SGHVS, CDR2 FQNEAQ. Trimming left V 5 bases short and J 5 bases short, with 12 bases between. In nucleotides, the CDR3 is TGTGCCAGCAGCAAGACTTTGGACGAGACCCAGTACTTC. This codes for CASSKTLDETQYF.

V gene TRBV7-9 combines with J gene TRBJ2-6; D may be TRBD2 (5 bases). Trimming shortened V by 1 base and J by 4 bases, and 8 bases separated the two germline ends. Germline values: CDR1 SEHNR, CDR2 FQNEAQ (reference sequence). The CDR3 covers 15 residues. CDR3: CASSLEIAGANVLTF. DNA of the CDR3: TGTGCCAGCAGCTTAGAGATAGCGGGGGCCAACGTCCTGACTTTC. The full variable domain, completed using reference TRBV7-9 and TRBJ2-6, is DTGVSQNPRHKITKRGQNVTFRCDPISEHNRLYWYRQTLGQGPEFLTYFQNEAQLEKSRLLSDRFSAERPKGSFSTLEIQRTEQGDSAMYLCASSLEIAGANVLTFGAGSRLTVL.

This clonotype was observed a few times. This chain links TRBV6-5 with TRBJ1-5; tentatively, D is TRBD1 (6 bases). Germline values: CDR1 MNHEY, CDR2 SVGAGI. The V end was cut by 5 bases, the J end by 7 bases, with 15 bases between. This CDR3 is built from 14 residues. CDR3 protein: CASSLQGEGQPQHF. The DNA of the CDR3 is TGTGCCAGCAGTCTACAGGGTGAGGGGCAGCCCCAGCATTTT.

V gene TRBV7-9 combines with J gene TRBJ2-7; D gene uncertain. V was trimmed by 3 bases and J by 2 bases, leaving 8 bases between them. Germline V gene data show CDR1 as SEHNR and CDR2 as FQNEAQ (reference sequence). The CDR3 extends over 13 amino acids. The CDR3 loop is CASSFAGPYEQYF. The CDR3 coding sequence is TGTGCCAGCAGCTTCGCCGGCCCCTACGAGCAGTACTTC.

This chain connects TRBV20-1 to TRBJ2-7, with 7 bases fitting TRBD1. Losses at the gene ends were 6 bases for V and 2 bases for J; bases not matched to a gene: 19. There are 17 residues in the CDR3. CDR1 is DFQATT and CDR2 is SNEGSKA in the germline V gene (reference sequence). The CDR3 reads CSALPLTGADRPYEQYF. The CDR3 nucleotides are TGCAGTGCCCTCCCCCTAACAGGGGCCGACCGCCCCTACGAGCAGTACTTC.

This clonotype is labeled medium-sized. The chain carries TRBV20-1 and TRBJ1-2; 7 nucleotides match TRBD1. This CDR3 contains 15 residues. Trimming at V came to 1 base and at J to 6 bases, leaving 11 bases not matched to a gene. Germline V gene data show CDR1 as DFQATT and CDR2 as SNEGSKA (reference sequence). CDR3 amino acids: CSARGGDRLVNGYTF. In nucleotides, the CDR3 is TGCAGTGCTAGAGGGGGGGACAGATTGGTAAATGGCTACACCTTC.

This chain connects TRBV9 to TRBJ2-1; tentatively, D is TRBD1 or TRBD2 (5 bases each). Trimming removed 1 base from V and 0 bases from J, with 11 bases in between. This CDR3 is 16 amino acids long. Germline CDR1 reads SGDLS; CDR2 reads YYNGEE. CDR3 amino acids: CASSVWDGSSYNEQFF. The CDR3 DNA sequence: TGTGCCAGCAGCGTATGGGACGGTAGCTCCTACAATGAGCAGTTCTTC.

V gene TRBV29-1 combines with J gene TRBJ2-3, with 8 bases lining up with TRBD2. The length of the CDR3 is 16 residues. Trimming took 4 bases from V and 9 from J; bases not matched to a gene: 18. Germline V gives CDR1 SQVTM, CDR2 ANQGSEA. The CDR3 sequence is CSVVIRSGGPLFTQYF. The CDR3 DNA is TGCAGCGTTGTCATCAGGTCGGGGGGGCCTTTGTTCACGCAGTATTTT.

The V call is TRBV20-1, the J call TRBJ1-1, with D perhaps TRBD1 (5 bases). The CDR3 is made up of 15 amino acids. Germline lookup yields CDR1 DFQATT and CDR2 SNEGSKA (reference sequence). CDR3 residues: CNPRSGAGQGTEAFF. As DNA, the CDR3 is TGCAATCCTCGCAGCGGGGCGGGGCAGGGAACTGAAGCTTTCTTT.

This clonotype turned up a few times. J is TRBJ1-6 and V is TRBV9; D gene unclear. Per the germline V gene, CDR1 is SGDLS and CDR2 is YYNGEE. This CDR3 region has 16 residues. Trimming took off 1 base at V and 10 bases at J, with 18 bases between the two ends. The CDR3 region is CASSVTLASAGSPLHF. Here the CDR3 DNA reads TGTGCCAGCAGCGTAACTCTGGCCAGCGCGGGGTCACCCCTCCACTTT.

The sample holds a few counts of this clonotype. This chain joins TRBV18 and TRBJ1-2; a weak D match, TRBD1 (5 bases). V lost 3 bases and J 7 bases, leaving 15 bases between the germline ends. Germline V lookup: CDR1 KGHSH, CDR2 LQKENI. CDR3 length: 14 amino acids. The CDR3 DNA follows: TGTGCCAGCTCACCTTTGGACGGGCAGGGTGGCTACACCTTC. It is translated as CASSPLDGQGGYTF.

This clonotype was seen a handful of times. V and J are TRBV6-1 and TRBJ2-2, with D possibly being TRBD1 or TRBD2 (6 bases each). This CDR3 comprises 14 residues. Germline V CDR1 and CDR2: MNHNS, SASEGT. Trimming shortened V by 8 bases and J by 0 bases, and 10 bases separated the two germline ends. The CDR3 nucleotides are TGTGCCAGCCTGAGGGGGGCGAACACCGGGGAGCTGTTTTTT. Residues: CASLRGANTGELFF.

Only a few counts were recorded for this clonotype. This sequence joins TRBV2 and TRBJ2-1; TRBD2 matches 7 bases. V dropped 6 bases and J dropped 6; count of bases not matched to a gene: 8. Germline CDR1 SNHLY, CDR2 FYNNEI. CDR3 length: 14 amino acids. CDR3 DNA sequence: TGTGCCAGCAGGGGCCTAGCGGAGACCAATGAGCAGTTCTTC. Translation gives CASRGLAETNEQFF.

This chain's CDR3 is CASSSEGGVNTEAFF. The CDR3 DNA sequence: TGTGCCAGCAGTTCGGAGGGAGGGGTGAACACTGAAGCTTTCTTT. The V and J genes are TRBV27 and TRBJ1-1; TRBD1 might be the D (5 bases). V was trimmed by 4 bases and J by 0 bases, leaving 12 bases between them. CDR1 is MNHEY and CDR2 is SMNVEV in the germline V gene (reference sequence). This CDR3 region has 15 residues.

V is TRBV19 and J is TRBJ1-4; D gene ambiguous. CDR1 and CDR2 (germline): LNHDA, SQIVND (reference sequence). Trimming shortened V by 6 bases and J by 8 bases, and 10 bases separated the two germline ends. The CDR3 has 12 residues. CDR3 DNA: TGTGCCAGTAGCATCGTAGGGGAAAAACTGTTTTTT. Translated, it gives CASSIVGEKLFF. The full variable domain, its missing parts supplied by reference TRBV19 and TRBJ1-4, is DGGITQSPKYLFRKEGQNVTLSCEQNLNHDAMYWYRQDPGQGLRLIYYSQIVNDFQKGDIAEGYSVSREKKESFPLTVTSAQKNPTAFYLCASSIVGEKLFFGSGTQLSVL.

This clonotype occurred once. J is TRBJ2-3 and V is TRBV19; a possible D gene is TRBD2 (6 bases). CDR1 and CDR2 from the germline V gene are LNHDA and SQIVND (reference sequence). The CDR3 loop spans 14 amino acids. V lost 1 base to trimming and J lost 3 bases, with 8 bases between them. The CDR3 region is CASSIAAGTDTQYF. Here the CDR3 DNA reads TGTGCCAGTAGTATAGCTGCGGGGACAGATACGCAGTATTTT. Variable domain in full (rest from reference TRBV19 and TRBJ2-3): DGGITQSPKYLFRKEGQNVTLSCEQNLNHDAMYWYRQDPGQGLRLIYYSQIVNDFQKGDIAEGYSVSREKKESFPLTVTSAQKNPTAFYLCASSIAAGTDTQYFGPGTRLTVL.

The chain is built from TRBV6-2 or TRBV6-3 and TRBJ2-2, with TRBD1 matching over 8 bases. The CDR3 has 19 amino acids. V was pared by 0 bases and J by 4 bases, with 13 bases of the junction left unmatched. Germline V gene data show CDR1 as MNHEY and CDR2 as SVGEGT. CDR3 in amino acids: CASSYSLPGGEMTTGELFF. The CDR3 region has the DNA TGTGCCAGCAGTTACTCGCTTCCAGGGGGCGAGATGACCACCGGGGAGCTGTTTTTT.